This T cell receptor beta chain was retrieved from a study of T cell responses to AZD1222 COVID-19 vaccine. Findings and limits, study-wide: Dominant at 160-218 and 743-854, vaccine-associated CD4 TCRs also spanned spike. Repertoires were obtained only post-peak T cell response.

Both about-4-week and about-12-week second-dose recipients were combined. Assay: immunoSEQ multiplex PCR; the TCRdb copy retains only in-frame clones and omits some. This table has around 140,000 clones, about 91% appearing once. Germline assignment: CDR1 LNHDA and CDR2 SQIVND (reference sequence). CDR3 length: 15 amino acids. Trimming took 3 bases from V and 3 from J; bases not matched to a gene: 5. Of note for this clone: Its antigen remains unknown.

The sample consisted of peripheral blood, taken 28 days after the second AZD1222 dose. The chain has TRBV19 and TRBJ1-1, with 9 bases matching TRBD1. The clonotype was recovered from an adult who received the AZD1222 COVID-19 vaccine. The CDR3 region is CASSIRGQGDTEAFF. The CDR3 DNA sequence: TGTGCCAGTAGTATTAGGGGACAGGGTGACACTGAAGCTTTCTTT.